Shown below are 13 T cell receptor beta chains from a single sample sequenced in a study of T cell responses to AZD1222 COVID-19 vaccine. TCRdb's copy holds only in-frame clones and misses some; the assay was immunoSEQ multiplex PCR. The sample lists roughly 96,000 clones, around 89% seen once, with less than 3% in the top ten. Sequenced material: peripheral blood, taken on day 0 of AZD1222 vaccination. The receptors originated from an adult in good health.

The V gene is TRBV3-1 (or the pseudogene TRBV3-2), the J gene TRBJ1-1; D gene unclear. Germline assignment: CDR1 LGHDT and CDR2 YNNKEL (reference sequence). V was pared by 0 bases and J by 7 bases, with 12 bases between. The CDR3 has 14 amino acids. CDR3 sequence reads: CASSQEGFASEAFF. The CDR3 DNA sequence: TGTGCCAGCAGCCAAGAAGGCTTCGCTAGTGAAGCTTTCTTT.

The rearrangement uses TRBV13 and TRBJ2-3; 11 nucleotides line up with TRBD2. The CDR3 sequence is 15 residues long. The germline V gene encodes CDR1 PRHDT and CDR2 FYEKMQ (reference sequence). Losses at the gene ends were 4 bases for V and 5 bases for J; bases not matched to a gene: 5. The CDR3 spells CASSSSGLAGDTQYF. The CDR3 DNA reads TGTGCCAGCAGCTCAAGCGGACTAGCGGGAGATACGCAGTATTTT.

The CDR3 loop is CASSRISSYNSPLHF. The CDR3 coding sequence is TGTGCCAGCAGCCGAATCAGCTCCTATAATTCACCCCTCCACTTT. J is TRBJ1-6 and V is TRBV6-5; D not certain. V lost 6 bases and J lost 0, with 9 bases in between. This CDR3 is 15 amino acids long. In germline, CDR1 is MNHEY, CDR2 SVGAGI.

The CDR3 sequence: CASQAGDTQYF. CDR3 bases: TGTGCCAGCCAGGCGGGAGATACGCAGTATTTT. This chain connects TRBV6-5 to TRBJ2-3; D might be TRBD2 (5 bases). In germline, CDR1 is MNHEY, CDR2 SVGAGI. The CDR3 has 11 residues. Trimming stripped 8 bases from V and 5 bases from J, with 8 bases between.

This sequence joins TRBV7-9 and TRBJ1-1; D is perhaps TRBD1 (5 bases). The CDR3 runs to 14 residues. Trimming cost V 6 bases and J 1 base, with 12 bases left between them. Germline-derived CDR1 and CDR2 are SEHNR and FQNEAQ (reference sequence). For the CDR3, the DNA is TGTGCCAGCAGAGTATCCGGGACGAACACTGAAGCTTTCTTT. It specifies CASRVSGTNTEAFF.

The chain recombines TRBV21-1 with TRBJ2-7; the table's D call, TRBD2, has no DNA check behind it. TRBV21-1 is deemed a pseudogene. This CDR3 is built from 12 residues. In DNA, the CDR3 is TGTGCCAGCAGCAGCGAAGAGGGCGAGCAGTACTTC. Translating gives CASSSEEGEQYF.

DNA for the CDR3: TGTGCCAGCAGCTTCGTCTACGAGCAGTACTTC. Translated: CASSFVYEQYF. The chain has TRBV5-8 and TRBJ2-7; D is unclear. The CDR3 spans 11 residues. The V and J ends lost 2 bases and 3 bases respectively, with 3 bases between them. Germline CDR1 is SGHTS and CDR2 is YDEGEE.

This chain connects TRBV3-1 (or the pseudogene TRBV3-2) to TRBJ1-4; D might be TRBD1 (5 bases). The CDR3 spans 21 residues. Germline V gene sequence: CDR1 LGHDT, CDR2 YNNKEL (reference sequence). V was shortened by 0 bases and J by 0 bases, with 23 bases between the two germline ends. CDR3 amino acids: CASSQDVLQAPDVATNEKLFF. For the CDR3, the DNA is TGTGCCAGCAGCCAAGACGTACTACAGGCCCCGGACGTCGCAACTAATGAAAAACTGTTTTTT.

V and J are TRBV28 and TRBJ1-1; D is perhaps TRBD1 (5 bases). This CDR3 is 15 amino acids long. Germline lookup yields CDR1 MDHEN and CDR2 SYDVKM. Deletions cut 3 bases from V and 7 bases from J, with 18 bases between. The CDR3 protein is CASSLSMRGDSEAFF. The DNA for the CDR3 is TGTGCCAGCAGTTTGTCGATGCGAGGAGACAGTGAAGCTTTCTTT.

Here the CDR3 DNA reads TGTGCCAGCTCACCAGAGAGGGATCAGCCCCAGCATTTT. Protein: CASSPERDQPQHF. The V and J genes are TRBV18 and TRBJ1-5; the D is unclear. The CDR3 has 13 amino acids. With 2 bases removed from V and 5 bases from J, the gap between germline ends came to 7 bases. Germline V gene data show CDR1 as KGHSH and CDR2 as LQKENI.

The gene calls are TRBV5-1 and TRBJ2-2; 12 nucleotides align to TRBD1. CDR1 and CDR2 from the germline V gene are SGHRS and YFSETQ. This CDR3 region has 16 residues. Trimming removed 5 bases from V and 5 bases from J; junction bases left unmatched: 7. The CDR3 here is CASRDPGQGATGELFF. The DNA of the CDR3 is TGCGCCAGCAGGGATCCGGGACAGGGGGCTACCGGGGAGCTGTTTTTT. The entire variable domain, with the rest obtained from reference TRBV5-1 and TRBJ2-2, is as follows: KAGVTQTPRYLIKTRGQQVTLSCSPISGHRSVSWYQQTPGQGLQFLFEYFSETQRNKGNFPGRFSGRQFSNSRSEMNVSTLELGDSALYLCASRDPGQGATGELFFGEGSRLTVL.

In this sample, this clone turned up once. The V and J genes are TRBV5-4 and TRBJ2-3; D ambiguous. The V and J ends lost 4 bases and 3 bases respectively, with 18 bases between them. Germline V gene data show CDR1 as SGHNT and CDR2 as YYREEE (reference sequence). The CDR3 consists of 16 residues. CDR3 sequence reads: CASSEPSDPTTDTQYF. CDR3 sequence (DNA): TGTGCCAGCAGCGAACCCAGCGATCCCACTACAGATACGCAGTATTTT.

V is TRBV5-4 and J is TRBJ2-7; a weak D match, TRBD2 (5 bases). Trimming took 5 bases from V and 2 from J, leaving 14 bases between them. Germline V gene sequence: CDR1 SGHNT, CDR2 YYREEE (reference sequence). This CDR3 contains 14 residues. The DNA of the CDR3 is TGTGCCAGCAGTCCCAGCGGACCGCCCTACGAGCAGTACTTC. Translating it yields CASSPSGPPYEQYF.